The clone carrying this T cell receptor beta chain was counted ten times or more. Preparation of the TCRbeta library used unique molecular identifiers. TCRdb ran MiXCR on the PCR reads and lists one entry per CDR3 protein. Among about 610,000 distinct CDR3 sequences, about 11% were seen once, and the ten largest hold around 4%. This record belongs to a study of T-cell reconstitution after alpha-beta-depleted transplantation in children. J was trimmed by 4 bases and V by 6 bases; bases with no gene match: 6. This CDR3 is built from 13 residues. Germline V gene sequence: CDR1 ENHRY, CDR2 SYGVKD. V and J are TRBV10-3 and TRBJ2-7; TRBD1 aligns across 7 bases. The specimen was PBMCs from the stem cell graft donor, collected from the stem cell graft. The source of this sequence is a human donor who donated a stem cell graft to a child with acute myeloid leukemia. This CDR3 is CAIRGAGGYEQYF. Written as DNA, the CDR3 is TGTGCCATCAGGGGAGCAGGGGGTTACGAGCAGTACTTC.